The 24 T cell receptor beta chains in this list originate from one sample, sequenced in a study of blood T cell repertoires in COVID-19. TCRdb's table, derived via immunoSEQ multiplex PCR, lists solely in-frame clones and lacks some. The repertoire holds over 250,000 clones, about 90% seen once, with about 9.4% in the top ten. The sequencing sample was made of peripheral blood. The receptors here all came from a woman aged 70-85 years with COVID-19, enrolled during active disease.

There are a few counts of this clone. The V and J genes are TRBV3-1 (or the pseudogene TRBV3-2) and TRBJ1-2, with 7 bases identical to TRBD1. V dropped 5 bases and J dropped 8; count of bases not matched to a gene: 11. The germline gives CDR1 LGHDT, CDR2 YNNKEL (reference sequence). This CDR3 comprises 14 residues. The CDR3 DNA follows: TGTGCCAGCAGCATCGGACAGGACCTTGGAGGCTACACCTTC. It is translated as CASSIGQDLGGYTF.

The chain couples TRBV5-1 to TRBJ1-1, with TRBD1 identical over 8 bases. V lost 4 bases, J lost 4 bases, and 9 bases stayed unmatched. The CDR3 spans 15 residues. Per the germline V gene, CDR1 is SGHRS and CDR2 is YFSETQ. The CDR3 here is CASSPRAGGITEAFF. The CDR3 bases are TGCGCCAGCAGCCCCCGGGCAGGGGGCATCACTGAAGCTTTCTTT.

V gene TRBV18 combines with J gene TRBJ2-3; TRBD1 matches at 10 bases. The V gene end was trimmed by 3 bases and the J gene end by 13 bases; junction bases not matched to a gene: 13. The germline CDR1 and CDR2 sequences are KGHSH and LQKENI. The CDR3 spans 15 residues. CDR3 sequence (DNA): TGTGCCAGCTCACCTCCGGGACAGGGGAACAGGGAAGAGTATTTT. Amino acids: CASSPPGQGNREEYF.

The chain employs TRBV11-3 and TRBJ2-3, with 7 bases aligning to TRBD2. V gave up 5 bases and J gave up 3 bases; unmatched junction bases: 5. There are 14 residues in the CDR3. The germline V gene encodes CDR1 SGHNT and CDR2 YENEEA. The CDR3 loop reads CASSPGGGTDTQYF. Written as DNA, the CDR3 is TGTGCCAGCAGCCCCGGGGGAGGGACAGATACGCAGTATTTT. The variable domain in full, completed from reference TRBV11-3 and TRBJ2-3, reads EAGVVQSPRYKIIEKKQPVAFWCNPISGHNTLYWYLQNLGQGPELLIRYENEEAVDDSQLPKDRFSAERLKGVDSTLKIQPAELGDSAVYLCASSPGGGTDTQYFGPGTRLTVL.

The chain carries TRBV28 and TRBJ2-2, with 9 bases aligning to TRBD2. Per germline, CDR1 MDHEN and CDR2 SYDVKM. Losses at the gene ends were 2 bases for V and 2 bases for J; bases not matched to a gene: 6. The length of the CDR3 is 17 residues. This CDR3 is CASSLLTSGTNTGELFF. CDR3 nucleotide sequence: TGTGCCAGCAGTTTACTGACTAGCGGAACAAACACCGGGGAGCTGTTTTTT.

The chain carries TRBV7-9 and TRBJ2-7; 7 positions agree with TRBD1. Germline CDR1 and CDR2: SEHNR and FQNEAQ (reference sequence). The length of the CDR3 is 14 residues. V dropped 3 bases and J dropped 0; count of bases not matched to a gene: 2. CDR3 loop: CASSFAGGSYEQYF. CDR3 in DNA: TGTGCCAGCAGCTTTGCAGGGGGCTCCTACGAGCAGTACTTC. Variable domain in full (rest from reference TRBV7-9 and TRBJ2-7): DTGVSQNPRHKITKRGQNVTFRCDPISEHNRLYWYRQTLGQGPEFLTYFQNEAQLEKSRLLSDRFSAERPKGSFSTLEIQRTEQGDSAMYLCASSFAGGSYEQYFGPGTRLTVT.

The chain employs TRBV18 and TRBJ1-4; D gene unclear. Germline V gene data show CDR1 as KGHSH and CDR2 as LQKENI. This CDR3 contains 17 residues. The ends were cut back, 5 bases at V and 0 bases at J, with 16 bases in the middle. Here the CDR3 reads CASSDPGKEATNEKLFF. The CDR3 DNA is TGTGCCAGCTCAGATCCCGGGAAGGAGGCAACTAATGAAAAACTGTTTTTT.

V gene TRBV4-3 combines with J gene TRBJ2-5; D may be TRBD1 (6 bases). The CDR3 totals 15 residues. The germline CDR1 and CDR2 sequences are LGHNA and YSLEER. With 0 bases removed from V and 4 bases from J, the gap between germline ends came to 12 bases. The CDR3 protein is CASSQEGTRGETQYF. The CDR3 DNA reads TGCGCCAGCAGCCAAGAAGGAACCAGGGGAGAGACCCAGTACTTC.

The chain carries TRBV2 and TRBJ2-7; possibly TRBD1 for D (5 bases). V lost 0 bases, J lost 6 bases, and 15 bases lay in between. CDR1 is SNHLY and CDR2 is FYNNEI in the germline V gene. The CDR3 covers 15 residues. The CDR3 bases are TGTGCCAGCAGTGAAGCGCTTCGCAGGGTAGGCGAGCAGTACTTC. It encodes CASSEALRRVGEQYF.

This chain links TRBV5-1 with TRBJ2-1; 7 nucleotides agree with TRBD2. In germline, CDR1 is SGHRS, CDR2 YFSETQ. The CDR3 contains 16 residues. V lost 0 bases, J lost 7 bases, and 10 bases stayed unmatched. CDR3 in DNA: TGCGCCAGCAGCTTGGCCGGGGAGGGCCAGAGGAATGAGCAGTTCTTC. The encoded protein is CASSLAGEGQRNEQFF.

This clone was seen many times. The chain employs TRBV30 and TRBJ1-5; D is possibly TRBD1 (5 bases). Trimming took off 2 bases at V and 2 bases at J, with 10 bases between the two ends. CDR3 size: 14 residues. Germline V gives CDR1 GTSNPN, CDR2 SVGIG (reference sequence). The CDR3 spells CAWSPGVGNQPQHF. The CDR3 DNA sequence: TGTGCCTGGAGTCCGGGGGTTGGCAATCAGCCCCAGCATTTT.

This rearrangement joins TRBV4-1 to TRBJ2-7, with 8 bases aligning to TRBD1. Germline V gene lookup returns CDR1 MGHRA and CDR2 YSYEKL. Trimming removed 1 base from V and 4 bases from J; junction bases left unmatched: 3. The CDR3 is 14 residues long. The CDR3 loop is CASSQANRGYEQYF. The DNA for the CDR3 is TGCGCCAGCAGCCAAGCGAACAGGGGGTACGAGCAGTACTTC.

V is TRBV3-1 (or the pseudogene TRBV3-2) and J is TRBJ1-6; 7 bases line up with TRBD1. Germline V gene data show CDR1 as LGHDT and CDR2 as YNNKEL (reference sequence). The V gene end was trimmed by 3 bases and the J gene end by 5 bases; junction bases not matched to a gene: 7. CDR3 size: 16 residues. The CDR3 is CASSHDRDSHNSPLHF. CDR3 coding DNA: TGTGCCAGCAGCCATGACCGGGACAGTCATAATTCACCCCTCCACTTT.

CDR3 nucleotide sequence: TGTGCCAGCAGAACTACGGACAGGGTGAACACTGAAGCTTTCTTT. Amino acids: CASRTTDRVNTEAFF. J is TRBJ1-1 and V is TRBV6-5; 8 nucleotides agree with TRBD1. This CDR3 spans 15 amino acids. V lost 6 bases to trimming and J lost 0 bases; unmatched junction nucleotides: 6. The V gene's germline CDR1 is MNHEY and CDR2 SVGAGI.

The chain has TRBV5-1 and TRBJ1-2; 12 nucleotides align to TRBD1. The CDR3 has 17 residues. The junction had 14 bases not matched to a gene; V was cut back by 9 bases and J by 2 bases. Germline CDR1 and CDR2: SGHRS and YFSETQ. CDR3 region: CATKRDRGLGKNYGYTF. The CDR3 region has the DNA TGCGCCACCAAGAGGGACAGGGGGCTTGGAAAAAACTATGGCTACACCTTC. Using reference TRBV5-1 and TRBJ1-2 for the parts outside the CDR3, the full variable domain is KAGVTQTPRYLIKTRGQQVTLSCSPISGHRSVSWYQQTPGQGLQFLFEYFSETQRNKGNFPGRFSGRQFSNSRSEMNVSTLELGDSALYLCATKRDRGLGKNYGYTFGSGTRLTVV.

This chain connects TRBV7-8 to TRBJ2-7; D is possibly TRBD2 (6 bases). Trimming stripped 1 base from V and 2 bases from J, with 12 bases between. Per germline, CDR1 SGHVS and CDR2 FQNEAQ. This CDR3 contains 15 residues. CDR3 nucleotides: TGTGCCAGCAGCTTAGTTGGTAGCGGACCCTACGAGCAGTACTTC. This encodes CASSLVGSGPYEQYF.

The J gene is TRBJ1-6, the V gene TRBV19; 9 bases are shared with TRBD1. Germline V gene sequence: CDR1 LNHDA, CDR2 SQIVND (reference sequence). V shed 6 bases, J shed 7 bases, and the junction held 7 bases outside the gene matches. This CDR3 contains 15 residues. CDR3 region: CASSVQGAMNSPLHF. CDR3 coding DNA: TGTGCCAGTAGCGTACAGGGGGCTATGAATTCACCCCTCCACTTT.

V is TRBV7-8 and J is TRBJ2-7; D gene unclear. The germline V gene encodes CDR1 SGHVS and CDR2 FQNEAQ. V lost 5 bases and J lost 3, with 17 bases in between. CDR3 length: 15 amino acids. CDR3 in amino acids: CASSLTRALGYEQYF. The CDR3 DNA is TGTGCCAGCAGCCTCACCAGAGCGCTCGGCTACGAGCAGTACTTC.

V and J are TRBV5-1 and TRBJ1-5; D is unclear. CDR1 is SGHRS and CDR2 is YFSETQ in the germline V gene. Trimming shortened V by 4 bases and J by 0 bases, and 11 bases separated the two germline ends. The CDR3 totals 15 residues. This chain's CDR3 is CASSMDGDSNQPQHF. The CDR3 DNA reads TGCGCCAGCAGCATGGACGGAGATAGCAATCAGCCCCAGCATTTT.

This chain links TRBV28 with TRBJ2-2; TRBD2 matches 15 bases. The CDR3 sequence is 19 residues long. Germline-derived CDR1 and CDR2 are MDHEN and SYDVKM. The ends lost 2 bases at V and 6 bases at J; junction bases unmatched: 10. The CDR3: CASSLDPGLAGGPAGELFF. Written as DNA, the CDR3 is TGTGCCAGCAGTTTAGACCCAGGACTAGCGGGAGGGCCTGCCGGGGAGCTGTTTTTT.

The J gene is TRBJ2-1, the V gene TRBV11-2, with D unclear. The CDR3 covers 14 residues. Per the germline V gene, CDR1 is SGHAT and CDR2 is FQNNGV. The V gene lost 2 bases and the J gene lost 4 bases, with 9 bases spanning the gap. CDR3 loop: CASSLSPLYNEQFF. The CDR3 DNA is TGTGCCAGCAGCTTAAGTCCCCTATACAATGAGCAGTTCTTC.

The J gene is TRBJ1-1, the V gene TRBV7-2, with 9 positions matching TRBD1. Germline V gene data show CDR1 as SGHTA and CDR2 as FQGNSA. This CDR3 is 16 amino acids long. The V gene end was trimmed by 4 bases and the J gene end by 2 bases; junction bases not matched to a gene: 8. CDR3 sequence (DNA): TGTGCCAGCAGCTCCCGACCGGGACAGGGTAACACTGAAGCTTTCTTT. Protein product: CASSSRPGQGNTEAFF.

The chain links TRBV11-2 to TRBJ2-3; perhaps TRBD2 as D (5 bases). Germline V gene lookup returns CDR1 SGHAT and CDR2 FQNNGV. The CDR3 extends over 16 amino acids. Trimming cost V 5 bases and J 0 bases, with 15 bases left between them. CDR3 nucleotide sequence: TGTGCCAGCAGCCGGAGAGGACTGGGAAGCACAGATACGCAGTATTTT. Its protein is CASSRRGLGSTDTQYF.

The J gene is TRBJ2-1, the V gene TRBV7-3, with 8 bases lining up with TRBD2. This CDR3 is 14 amino acids long. Germline assignment: CDR1 SGHTA and CDR2 FQGTGA. Trimming removed 4 bases from V and 6 bases from J; junction bases left unmatched: 5. CDR3 in DNA: TGTGCCAGCAGCTCTTCCGGGACTAGCAATGAGCAGTTCTTC. Its protein is CASSSSGTSNEQFF.